This T cell receptor (beta chain) was identified in a study of T cells after somatic rescue of genetic block. Repertoires were generated with immunoSEQ multiplex PCR, while TCRdb's copy carries only in-frame clones and drops some. The data contain 70,000 or so clones, approximately 90% of them singletons. The clonotype comes from a man in his forties. Sequencing was done on a sample of peripheral blood mononuclear cells (PBMCs).

CDR3 amino acids: CASSVGDSTEAFF. The CDR3 DNA reads as TGTGCCAGCAGCGTCGGAGATTCCACTGAAGCTTTCTTT. The V call is TRBV9, the J call TRBJ1-1; D unclear. The ends were cut back, 2 bases at V and 4 bases at J, with 9 bases in the middle. The CDR3 contains 13 residues. CDR1 SGDLS and CDR2 YYNGEE come from the germline V gene. The complete variable domain, with remaining parts taken from reference TRBV9 and TRBJ1-1, reads DSGVTQTPKHLITATGQRVTLRCSPRSGDLSVYWYQQSLDQGLQFLIQYYNGEERAKGNILERFSAQQFPDLHSELNLSSLELGDSALYFCASSVGDSTEAFFGQGTRLTVV.